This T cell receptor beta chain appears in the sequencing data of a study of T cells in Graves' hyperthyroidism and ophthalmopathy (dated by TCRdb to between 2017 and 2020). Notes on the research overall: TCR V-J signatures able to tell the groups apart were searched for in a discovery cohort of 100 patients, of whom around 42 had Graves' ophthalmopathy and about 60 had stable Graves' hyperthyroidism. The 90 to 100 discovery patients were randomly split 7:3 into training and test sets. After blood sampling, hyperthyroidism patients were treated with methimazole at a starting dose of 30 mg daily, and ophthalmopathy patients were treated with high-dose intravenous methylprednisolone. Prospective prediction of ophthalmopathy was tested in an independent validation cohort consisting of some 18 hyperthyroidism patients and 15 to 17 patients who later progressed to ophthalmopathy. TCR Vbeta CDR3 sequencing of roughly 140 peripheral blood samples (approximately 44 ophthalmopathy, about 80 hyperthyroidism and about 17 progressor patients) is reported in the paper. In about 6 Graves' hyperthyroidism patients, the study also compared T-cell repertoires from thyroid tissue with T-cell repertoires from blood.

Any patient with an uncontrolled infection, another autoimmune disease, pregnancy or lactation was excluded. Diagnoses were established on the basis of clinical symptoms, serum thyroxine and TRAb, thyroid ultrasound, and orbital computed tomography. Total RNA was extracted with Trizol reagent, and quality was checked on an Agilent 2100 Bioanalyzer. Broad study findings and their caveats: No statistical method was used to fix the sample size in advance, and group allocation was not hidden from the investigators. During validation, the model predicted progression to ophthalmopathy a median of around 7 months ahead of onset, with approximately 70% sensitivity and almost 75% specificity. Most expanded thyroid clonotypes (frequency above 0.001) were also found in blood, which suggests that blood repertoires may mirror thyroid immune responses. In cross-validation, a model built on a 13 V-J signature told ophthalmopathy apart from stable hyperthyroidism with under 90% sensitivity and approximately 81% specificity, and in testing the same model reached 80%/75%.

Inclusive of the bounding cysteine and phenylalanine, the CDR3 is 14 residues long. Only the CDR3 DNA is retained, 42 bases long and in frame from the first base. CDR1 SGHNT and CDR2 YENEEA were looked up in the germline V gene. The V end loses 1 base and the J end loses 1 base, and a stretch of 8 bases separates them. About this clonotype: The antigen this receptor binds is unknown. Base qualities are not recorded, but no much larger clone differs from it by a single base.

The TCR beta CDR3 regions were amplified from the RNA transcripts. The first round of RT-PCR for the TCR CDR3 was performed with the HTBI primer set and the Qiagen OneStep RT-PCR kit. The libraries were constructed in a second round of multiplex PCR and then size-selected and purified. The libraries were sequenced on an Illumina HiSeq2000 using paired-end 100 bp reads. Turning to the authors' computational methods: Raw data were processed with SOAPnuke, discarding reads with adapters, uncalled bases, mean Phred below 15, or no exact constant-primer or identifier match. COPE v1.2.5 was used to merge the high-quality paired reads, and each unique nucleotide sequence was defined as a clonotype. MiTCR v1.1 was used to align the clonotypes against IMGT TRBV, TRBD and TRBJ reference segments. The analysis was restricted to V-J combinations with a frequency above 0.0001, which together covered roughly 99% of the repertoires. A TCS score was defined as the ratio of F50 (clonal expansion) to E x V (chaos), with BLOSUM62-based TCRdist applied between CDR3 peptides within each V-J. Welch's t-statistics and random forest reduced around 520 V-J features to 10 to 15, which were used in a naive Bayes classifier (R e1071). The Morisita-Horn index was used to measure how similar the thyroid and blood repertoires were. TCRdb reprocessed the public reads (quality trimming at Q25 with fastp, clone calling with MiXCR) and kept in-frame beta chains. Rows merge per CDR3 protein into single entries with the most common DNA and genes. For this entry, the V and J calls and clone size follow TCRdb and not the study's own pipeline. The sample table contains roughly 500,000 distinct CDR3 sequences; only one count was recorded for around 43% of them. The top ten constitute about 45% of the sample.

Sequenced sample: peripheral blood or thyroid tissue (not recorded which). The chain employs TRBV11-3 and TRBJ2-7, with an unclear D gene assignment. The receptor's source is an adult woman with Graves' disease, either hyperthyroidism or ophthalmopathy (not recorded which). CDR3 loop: CASSLGHSSYEQYF. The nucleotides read TGTGCCAGCAGCTTAGGCCACAGTTCCTACGAGCAGTACTTC.